Following are 5 T cell receptor beta chains from one sample sequenced in a study of response to subunit inactivated influenza vaccine. TCRdb reprocessed the RT-PCR reads via MiXCR and lists one record per CDR3 protein. Counted here are more than 400,000 distinct CDR3 sequences, 11% occurring once; the ten biggest clones make up approximately 12%. Sequences were derived from PBMCs from blood, sampled 45 days after vaccination. These receptors all come from a man aged 50 to 60 who received an inactivated influenza vaccine.

The chain recombines TRBV6-5 with TRBJ2-7; the D is unclear. Trimming pared 5 bases from V and 0 bases from J, leaving 14 bases between. The CDR3 sequence is 15 residues long. Germline V lookup: CDR1 MNHEY, CDR2 SVGAGI. CDR3 DNA sequence: TGTGCCAGCAGTAACGGGTGGGCTAGCTCCTACGAGCAGTACTTC. Protein sequence: CASSNGWASSYEQYF.

The J gene is TRBJ2-5, the V gene TRBV20-1, with D hard to call. The CDR3 loop spans 15 amino acids. Trimming left V 3 bases short and J 5 bases short, with 19 bases between. The germline CDR1 and CDR2 sequences are DFQATT and SNEGSKA (reference sequence). The CDR3 bases are TGCAGTGCTAGCCCGGTAACTTCCGTGACGGAGACCCAGTACTTC. As protein: CSASPVTSVTETQYF.

This clonotype came up many times. V and J are TRBV10-3 and TRBJ2-7; D may be TRBD2 (6 bases). This CDR3 is 13 amino acids long. V was clipped by 4 bases and J by 5 bases, with 12 bases between them. Germline loops: CDR1 ENHRY, CDR2 SYGVKD. CDR3 in amino acids: CAISVGGANEQYF. The CDR3 nucleotides are TGTGCCATCAGTGTCGGCGGGGCCAACGAGCAGTACTTC.

There are many counts of this clonotype. The gene calls are TRBV20-1 and TRBJ2-3; TRBD2 is a possible D gene (5 bases). The CDR3 is made up of 12 amino acids. V dropped 4 bases and J dropped 6 bases, with 11 bases sitting between them. The germline V gene has CDR1 DFQATT and CDR2 SNEGSKA (reference sequence). The CDR3 reads CSAKVVADTQYF. The CDR3 region has the DNA TGCAGTGCTAAGGTGGTAGCGGATACGCAGTATTTT.

This clonotype has more than one count but fewer than ten. The rearrangement links TRBV5-5 to TRBJ1-2; D remains ambiguous. Germline assignment: CDR1 SGHKS and CDR2 YYEKEE (reference sequence). V shed 2 bases and J shed 7 bases, with 18 bases lying between them. CDR3 length: 15 residues. The CDR3, as DNA: TGTGCCAGCAGCTTCGAAGTTAGTAACCAGGCTGGCTACACCTTC. Translation gives CASSFEVSNQAGYTF.